The 28 T cell receptor beta chains given below trace back to one sample, sequenced in a study of blood T cell repertoires in COVID-19 (dated by TCRdb to 2020 to 2021). The method was the immunoSEQ multiplex PCR assay. TCRdb carries this immuneACCESS record with in-frame sequences only. Its versions omit some clonotypes, under half of them owing to an unresolved V gene in the studies checked, with the rest unexplained. Within this sample are 110,000 or so clones, with about 85% of them counted one time only. The ten largest clones represent 1.5% to 1.9% of the sample. The material sequenced was peripheral blood. These TCRs come from a man in his fifties with acute or convalescent COVID-19.

V gene TRBV2 combines with J gene TRBJ1-2; possibly TRBD1 for D (5 bases). Germline V gene data show CDR1 as SNHLY and CDR2 as FYNNEI. The V end lost 4 bases, the J end lost 0 bases, and 9 bases lay between the germline ends. This CDR3 comprises 14 residues. The CDR3 DNA is TGTGCCAGCAGTGTGGGGGGGGCTAACTATGGCTACACCTTC. Its protein product is CASSVGGANYGYTF.

This chain connects TRBV11-3 to TRBJ1-1; 11 bases fit TRBD1. The CDR3 loop spans 20 amino acids. Looked up from germline, CDR1 is SGHNT and CDR2 is YENEEA. The ends lost 3 bases at V and 4 bases at J; junction bases unmatched: 19. The CDR3 is CASSFSPRRGDRGVPTEAFF. The CDR3, as DNA: TGTGCCAGCAGCTTCTCACCCCGACGGGGGGACAGGGGGGTTCCCACTGAAGCTTTCTTT.

V usage is TRBV25-1 and J usage is TRBJ1-1; D is unresolved. Trimming cost V 5 bases and J 7 bases, with 11 bases left between them. The length of the CDR3 is 12 residues. Germline CDR1 reads MGHDK; CDR2 reads SYGVNS. CDR3 protein: CASSPSTGEAFF. The CDR3 coding sequence is TGTGCCAGCAGTCCCTCTACCGGTGAAGCTTTCTTT.

The chain has TRBV4-2 and TRBJ1-4; 7 bases are a match to TRBD1. Germline loops: CDR1 LGHNA, CDR2 YNFKEQ. V lost 2 bases, J lost 0 bases, and 0 bases stayed unmatched. This CDR3 contains 15 residues. Here the CDR3 reads CASSQTGATNEKLFF. DNA for the CDR3: TGTGCCAGCAGCCAAACAGGGGCAACTAATGAAAAACTGTTTTTT.

This clone was seen at least ten times. The chain joins TRBV20-1 to TRBJ1-6; D might be TRBD1 (5 bases). Trimming took off 3 bases at V and 4 bases at J, with 13 bases between the two ends. CDR1 and CDR2 from the germline V gene are DFQATT and SNEGSKA (reference sequence). The CDR3 totals 15 residues. The CDR3 protein is CSASQQGPYNSPLHF. The CDR3 DNA reads TGCAGTGCTAGTCAGCAGGGCCCTTATAATTCACCCCTCCACTTT.

This clone appeared a few times. V is TRBV30 and J is TRBJ1-1, with a possible D match to TRBD1 (5 bases). Between the trimmed V and J ends, which lost 4 bases and 2 bases, there was a span of 11 bases. CDR1 GTSNPN and CDR2 SVGIG come from the germline V gene (reference sequence). This CDR3 is 13 amino acids long. The DNA for the CDR3 is TGTGCCTGGAAACGACAGATCAACACTGAAGCTTTCTTT. Protein: CAWKRQINTEAFF.

The chain links TRBV3-1 (or the pseudogene TRBV3-2) to TRBJ2-1; 12 nucleotides agree with TRBD2. V was pared by 8 bases and J by 9 bases, with 23 bases of the junction left unmatched. Per germline, CDR1 LGHDT and CDR2 YNNKEL (reference sequence). CDR3 length: 19 residues. CDR3: CASAPATSGGPSRAGEQFF. CDR3 DNA: TGTGCCAGCGCACCTGCGACTAGCGGGGGCCCCTCCCGGGCGGGTGAGCAGTTCTTC.

The chain recombines TRBV9 with TRBJ2-1, with D unclear. Germline V CDR1 and CDR2: SGDLS, YYNGEE. This CDR3 is built from 15 residues. V lost 4 bases and J 0 bases, leaving 11 bases between the germline ends. CDR3 sequence reads: CASSPWRNSYNEQFF. The CDR3 coding sequence is TGTGCCAGCAGCCCCTGGCGGAACTCCTACAATGAGCAGTTCTTC.

V and J are TRBV5-5 and TRBJ1-3, with 9 positions matching TRBD1. The CDR3 has 15 residues. The junction had 4 bases not matched to a gene; V was cut back by 0 bases and J by 6 bases. Germline assignment: CDR1 SGHKS and CDR2 YYEKEE (reference sequence). CDR3 amino acids: CASSLGQGVANTIYF. DNA of the CDR3: TGTGCCAGCAGCTTGGGACAGGGGGTGGCAAACACCATATATTTT.

The chain links TRBV5-6 to TRBJ1-2, with 8 bases aligning to TRBD1. Germline CDR1 is SGHDT and CDR2 is YYEEEE. The J segment lost 0 bases and the V segment lost 4 bases, leaving 11 bases of the junction unmatched. The CDR3 spans 17 residues. The CDR3, as DNA: TGTGCCAGCAGCCCACCCCCCGGACAGGGAGCTAACTATGGCTACACCTTC. This gives the protein CASSPPPGQGANYGYTF.

This chain uses TRBV28 with TRBJ2-5; tentatively, D is TRBD2 (6 bases). This CDR3 is built from 15 residues. Germline values: CDR1 MDHEN, CDR2 SYDVKM. V was cut by 6 bases and J by 2 bases, with 16 bases left in between. Here the CDR3 reads CASSNPGVGQETQYF. Here the CDR3 DNA reads TGTGCCAGCAGCAATCCGGGGGTGGGTCAAGAGACCCAGTACTTC.

This chain joins TRBV6-5 and TRBJ2-2, with D possibly being TRBD1 (5 bases). Trimming took off 9 bases at V and 7 bases at J, with 15 bases between the two ends. Per the germline V gene, CDR1 is MNHEY and CDR2 is SVGAGI. The CDR3 sequence is 13 residues long. CDR3 loop: CASNRPEGGELFF. DNA of the CDR3: TGTGCCAGTAACAGGCCTGAAGGCGGGGAGCTGTTTTTT.

The V call is TRBV10-2, the J call TRBJ1-2; weak D call: TRBD1 (6 bases). V was trimmed by 7 bases and J by 7 bases, leaving 19 bases between them. The length of the CDR3 is 14 residues. In germline, CDR1 is WSHSY, CDR2 SAAADI. The CDR3 protein is CASNAAGVVTGYTF. In DNA, the CDR3 is TGCGCCAGCAATGCCGCAGGGGTAGTGACTGGCTACACCTTC.

The chain employs TRBV19 and TRBJ1-1, with 8 positions matching TRBD1. In germline, CDR1 is LNHDA, CDR2 SQIVND (reference sequence). The CDR3 is 14 amino acids. V shed 7 bases and J 4 bases; nucleotides not matched to a gene: 8. CDR3 residues: CASTGTGDLTEAFF. The CDR3 DNA reads as TGTGCCAGTACCGGGACAGGAGATCTCACTGAAGCTTTCTTT.

This chain joins TRBV19 and TRBJ1-1, with D unresolved. The CDR3 contains 13 residues. V lost 3 bases to trimming and J lost 1 base, with 6 bases between them. Germline CDR1 LNHDA, CDR2 SQIVND (reference sequence). The CDR3 bases are TGTGCCAGTAGTATCCAGTGGAACACTGAAGCTTTCTTT. It translates to CASSIQWNTEAFF.

The gene calls are TRBV5-6 and TRBJ1-1; TRBD1 matches 8 bases. V shed 2 bases and J 5 bases; nucleotides not matched to a gene: 5. The CDR3 loop spans 14 amino acids. Germline V CDR1 and CDR2: SGHDT, YYEEEE. This CDR3 reads CASSLGQGLTEAFF. The CDR3 bases are TGTGCCAGCAGCTTAGGACAGGGTTTGACTGAAGCTTTCTTT. The variable domain in full, with the rest retrieved from reference TRBV5-6 and TRBJ1-1, is DAGVTQSPTHLIKTRGQQVTLRCSPKSGHDTVSWYQQALGQGPQFIFQYYEEEERQRGNFPDRFSGHQFPNYSSELNVNALLLGDSALYLCASSLGQGLTEAFFGQGTRLTVV.

This clone occurred a few times. The V call is TRBV7-9, the J call TRBJ1-5; D gene ambiguous. The CDR3 runs to 19 residues. Germline V lookup: CDR1 SEHNR, CDR2 FQNEAQ (reference sequence). Deletions cut 0 bases from V and 7 bases from J, with 25 bases between. The CDR3 reads CASSLASSFGGIFGQPQHF. DNA of the CDR3: TGTGCCAGCAGCTTAGCGTCTTCGTTCGGAGGGATATTTGGACAGCCCCAGCATTTT. The full variable domain, with the rest looked up from reference TRBV7-9 and TRBJ1-5, is DTGVSQNPRHKITKRGQNVTFRCDPISEHNRLYWYRQTLGQGPEFLTYFQNEAQLEKSRLLSDRFSAERPKGSFSTLEIQRTEQGDSAMYLCASSLASSFGGIFGQPQHFGDGTRLSIL.

The V and J genes are TRBV5-1 and TRBJ2-3; tentative D call: TRBD1 (6 bases). Trimming cost V 5 bases and J 2 bases, with 15 bases left between them. The CDR3 loop spans 15 amino acids. CDR1 and CDR2 from the germline V gene are SGHRS and YFSETQ. The CDR3 is CASSKQTGLTDTQYF. CDR3 nucleotide sequence: TGCGCCAGCAGTAAACAAACAGGGCTCACAGATACGCAGTATTTT.

This chain uses TRBV10-3 with TRBJ1-2; D is possibly TRBD1 (6 bases). This CDR3 has 15 residues. The V gene's germline CDR1 is ENHRY and CDR2 SYGVKD. V gave up 4 bases and J gave up 5 bases, with 17 bases separating them. This CDR3 is CAISASGALGYGYTF. The CDR3 region has the DNA TGTGCCATCAGTGCTTCAGGGGCGCTGGGTTATGGCTACACCTTC.

This clone was detected only once. The V gene is TRBV19, the J gene TRBJ2-3; D unresolved. The germline CDR1 and CDR2 sequences are LNHDA and SQIVND (reference sequence). V lost 3 bases and J lost 4, with 14 bases in between. The CDR3 runs 15 residues. This chain's CDR3 is CASSISRSISDTQYF. Here the CDR3 DNA reads TGTGCCAGTAGTATCTCTAGAAGCATTTCAGATACGCAGTATTTT.

The CDR3 region has the DNA TGTGCCAGCAGTGACCCGGACTATTACAATGAGCAGTTCTTC. Its translation is CASSDPDYYNEQFF. The chain uses TRBV2 and TRBJ2-1; D possibly corresponds to TRBD2 (6 bases). The CDR3 is 14 residues long. V gave up 3 bases and J gave up 4 bases, with 10 bases separating them. Germline V lookup: CDR1 SNHLY, CDR2 FYNNEI.

The chain carries TRBV27 and TRBJ1-2; 8 positions match TRBD1. The CDR3 is 13 residues long. J lost 8 bases, V lost 3 bases, and 5 bases had no gene match. Germline V gives CDR1 MNHEY, CDR2 SMNVEV (reference sequence). The CDR3 coding sequence is TGTGCCAGCAGTTTTACAGGGGGGGGAGGCTACACCTTC. As protein: CASSFTGGGGYTF.

The J gene is TRBJ1-6, the V gene TRBV7-2; D is undetermined. The CDR3 extends over 13 amino acids. Trimming shortened V by 2 bases and J by 12 bases, and 11 bases separated the two germline ends. The germline gives CDR1 SGHTA, CDR2 FQGNSA. Here the CDR3 reads CASSLTSRQPLHF. As DNA, the CDR3 is TGTGCCAGCAGCTTAACGTCCAGGCAACCCCTCCACTTT.

The rearrangement links TRBV28 to TRBJ1-2; no firm D call. The CDR3 has 15 amino acids. Germline loops: CDR1 MDHEN, CDR2 SYDVKM. The V end lost 4 bases, the J end lost 2 bases, and 14 bases lay between the germline ends. CDR3 residues: CASSSAGATNYGYTF. CDR3 DNA sequence: TGTGCCAGCAGTTCGGCAGGTGCTACGAACTATGGCTACACCTTC.

The chain joins TRBV5-1 to TRBJ1-1; D might be TRBD1 (5 bases). CDR3 length: 14 amino acids. V was shortened by 0 bases and J by 4 bases, with 10 bases between the two germline ends. The germline gives CDR1 SGHRS, CDR2 YFSETQ. This CDR3 is CASSLALGRTEAFF. The CDR3 coding sequence is TGCGCCAGCAGCTTGGCTCTGGGGCGCACTGAAGCTTTCTTT.

The chain couples TRBV3-1 (or the pseudogene TRBV3-2) to TRBJ1-1, with a possible D match to TRBD1 (6 bases). This CDR3 region has 15 residues. Trimming removed 4 bases from V and 0 bases from J, with 12 bases in between. Germline V gene data show CDR1 as LGHDT and CDR2 as YNNKEL (reference sequence). In nucleotides, the CDR3 is TGTGCCAGCAGCCGTCGGACAGCCATGAACACTGAAGCTTTCTTT. Amino acids: CASSRRTAMNTEAFF.

The rearrangement links TRBV9 to TRBJ1-6; tentatively, D is TRBD1 (6 bases). From germline, CDR1 is SGDLS and CDR2 YYNGEE. The germline V and J ends were trimmed by 4 bases and 7 bases, with 15 bases remaining between them. CDR3 size: 15 residues. CDR3 amino acids: CASSTPQGANSPLHF. Written as DNA, the CDR3 is TGTGCCAGCAGCACCCCACAGGGAGCGAATTCACCCCTCCACTTT.

This chain links TRBV29-1 with TRBJ1-1, with no clear D. The CDR3 length is 14 residues. The V gene's germline CDR1 is SQVTM and CDR2 ANQGSEA. V gave up 3 bases and J gave up 2 bases, with 13 bases separating them. CDR3 in amino acids: CSVDLEGRNTEAFF. As DNA, the CDR3 is TGCAGCGTTGACTTAGAGGGCAGAAACACTGAAGCTTTCTTT.